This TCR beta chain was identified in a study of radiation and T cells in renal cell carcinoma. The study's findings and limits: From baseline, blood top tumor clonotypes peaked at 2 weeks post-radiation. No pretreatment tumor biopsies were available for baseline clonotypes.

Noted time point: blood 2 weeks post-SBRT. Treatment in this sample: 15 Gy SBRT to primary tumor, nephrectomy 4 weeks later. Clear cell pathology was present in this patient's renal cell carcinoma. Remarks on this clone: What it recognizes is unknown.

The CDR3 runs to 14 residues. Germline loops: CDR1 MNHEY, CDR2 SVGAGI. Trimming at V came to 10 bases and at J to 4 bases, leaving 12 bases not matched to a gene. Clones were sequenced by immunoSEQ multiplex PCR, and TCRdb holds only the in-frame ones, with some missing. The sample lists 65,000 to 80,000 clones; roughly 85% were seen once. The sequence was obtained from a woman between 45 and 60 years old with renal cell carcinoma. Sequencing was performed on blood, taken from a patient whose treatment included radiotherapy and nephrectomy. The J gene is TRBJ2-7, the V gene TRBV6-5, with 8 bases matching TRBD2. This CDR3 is CATKPGGGGYEQYF. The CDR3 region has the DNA TGTGCCACCAAACCCGGGGGGGGAGGATACGAGCAGTACTTC.